Below are 6 T cell receptor beta chains sequenced from a single sample in a study of shared clonotypes between healthy human individuals. The naive CD8 population came from CD45RO-negative cells selected for CCR7, without terminally differentiated effector memory CD45RA+ cells. The data were produced by immunoSEQ multiplex PCR, yet TCRdb's version contains in-frame clones alone and is incomplete. The sample has hundreds of thousands of clones, more than 85% seen once. The sequenced sample was naive CD8+ T cells sorted from blood. These receptors were collected from a man between 25 and 39 years old in good health.

The chain joins TRBV7-9 to TRBJ2-7, with a possible D match to TRBD2 (6 bases). V was pared by 4 bases and J by 5 bases, with 12 bases between. This CDR3 is built from 13 residues. Germline CDR1 SEHNR, CDR2 FQNEAQ (reference sequence). In DNA, the CDR3 is TGTGCCAGCAGCTCTTCTAGCGTCAACGAGCAGTACTTC. This gives the protein CASSSSSVNEQYF.

The rearrangement uses TRBV4-1 and TRBJ2-5; D gene ambiguous. This CDR3 contains 15 residues. Trimming stripped 0 bases from V and 0 bases from J, with 8 bases between. Germline CDR1 MGHRA, CDR2 YSYEKL. The CDR3 region is CASSQDEAYQETQYF. The CDR3 nucleotides read TGCGCCAGCAGCCAAGATGAGGCGTACCAAGAGACCCAGTACTTC.

About this clone itself: Other DNA sequences in the sample encode the same CDR3. This chain uses TRBV27 with TRBJ2-7; D is unclear. The CDR3 is made up of 13 amino acids. V lost 4 bases to trimming and J lost 2 bases, with 9 bases between them. Germline lookup yields CDR1 MNHEY and CDR2 SMNVEV (reference sequence). The CDR3 here is CASSSGGTYEQYF. The CDR3 bases are TGTGCCAGCAGTTCAGGCGGAACCTACGAGCAGTACTTC.

The V gene is TRBV6-1, the J gene TRBJ2-7; possible D gene TRBD2, 5 bases. Trimming cost V 8 bases and J 9 bases, with 14 bases left between them. The CDR3 extends over 11 amino acids. Germline CDR1 and CDR2: MNHNS and SASEGT. Here the CDR3 reads CASYSGLGQYF. The CDR3 region has the DNA TGTGCCAGCTATTCGGGGTTGGGGCAGTACTTC.

The gene calls are TRBV6-5 and TRBJ2-1, with TRBD1 as a possible D gene (5 bases). Trimming cost V 11 bases and J 1 base, with 12 bases left between them. The CDR3 extends over 13 amino acids. Germline CDR1 MNHEY, CDR2 SVGAGI. For the CDR3, the DNA is TGTGCCGCAAAGGGGTATTCCTACAATGAGCAGTTCTTC. Its protein product is CAAKGYSYNEQFF.

This clone was seen a single time. The V and J genes are TRBV4-2 and TRBJ2-1; 7 positions match TRBD2. CDR1 and CDR2 from the germline V gene are LGHNA and YNFKEQ. Germline trimming cut 3 bases from V and 0 bases from J; bases unmatched to any gene: 8. The CDR3 extends over 17 amino acids. This chain's CDR3 is CASSQGDSGPSYNEQFF. As DNA, the CDR3 is TGTGCCAGCAGCCAGGGGGATAGCGGGCCCTCCTACAATGAGCAGTTCTTC.